This T cell receptor (beta chain) is drawn from a study of OX40 agonist ivuxolimab in advanced cancers. At the level of the study: Under the entry rules, prior anti-PD-1, anti-PD-L1 or anti-CTLA-4 therapy was allowed, and roughly 39% had some.

In regard to this clone: The target antigen is unknown.

CDR1 and CDR2 (germline): MGHDK, SYGVNS. CDR3 length: 14 residues. Trimming shortened V by 4 bases and J by 0 bases, and 9 bases separated the two germline ends. Profiled with immunoSEQ multiplex PCR; TCRdb holds only in-frame clones, not every one. The profile shows 72,000 or so clones, around nine tenths of them singletons. Points from the study as a whole: At 0.1 to 3.0 mg/kg, CD4+ and CD8+ blood T cells expanded clonally by week 6. CD4+ T cells averaged fewer expanded clones than CD8+ T cells. Compared with others, partial responders at 0.1-3.0 mg/kg displayed clonal expansion among the lowest.

The receptor comes from an adult with an advanced solid tumor such as melanoma, head and neck, liver or kidney cancer. The chain links TRBV25-1 to TRBJ1-1; a weak D match, TRBD1 (6 bases). The sample was CD4+ or CD8+ T cells sorted from blood, taken in a trial of the OX40 agonist ivuxolimab. CDR3 sequence reads: CASSGGQLNTEAFF. For the CDR3, the DNA is TGTGCCAGCAGTGGAGGACAGTTGAACACTGAAGCTTTCTTT.